The clone carrying this TCR beta chain was seen more than once but under ten times. Its antigen is currently unknown. This record comes from a study of T cells after yellow fever vaccination. Study background: Fractions containing few cells were prepared with SMART-Seq v4 Ultra Low Input. The study's findings and limits: Just a small share of clonotypes turned up in the CD4 compartment as well as the CD8 compartment.

As TCR cDNA was made by 5'RACE template switching, a universal primer site and UMIs were added. TCRdb analysed the 5' RACE reads with MiXCR anew, one entry per CDR3 protein. This sample has more than 350,000 distinct CDR3 sequences, with around 10% found just once. V lost 6 bases and J lost 3, with 15 bases in between. CDR3 length equals 15 residues. Germline values: CDR1 LNHDA, CDR2 SQIVND (reference sequence). Sample: PBMCs, taken on the day of the first yellow fever vaccination. J is TRBJ1-5 and V is TRBV19; possibly TRBD1 for D (6 bases). This receptor was taken from a man younger than 35 who received the YFV17D yellow fever vaccine. The CDR3 DNA sequence: TGTGCCAGTAGGTACAGGGAAGGACACAATCAGCCCCAGCATTTT. It specifies CASRYREGHNQPQHF.